A single TCR beta chain is shown here with its context. What it recognizes is unknown. This entry is derived from a study of naive and memory T cell subsets. TCR cDNA received a 3' ligated oligonucleotide that carried a UMI. Whole-blood samples were roughly 2.3 ml of peripheral blood from healthy adult volunteers. Unsorted total RNA, roughly 1 to 1000 ng, was DNase treated before reverse transcription. Four PCR rounds used nested alpha and beta constant region primers plus the SP2 primer. For blood and skin samples, reverse transcription used TCR alpha and beta constant primers. Using its own MiXCR run on the 5' RACE reads, TCRdb lists one record per CDR3 protein. The table shows 55,000 to 65,000 distinct CDR3 sequences, with under 10% occurring only once. Broader study findings: This RNA-based method may be sensitive to activation-related transcript changes.

The CDR3 is 17 amino acids. The trim removed 2 bases at V and 1 base at J, leaving 9 bases unmatched. Germline-derived CDR1 and CDR2 are MNHEY and SVGAGI. The clonotype comes from a female donor in good health. The genes are TRBV6-5 and TRBJ1-1; 8 positions match TRBD1. The CDR3 spells CASSYSVDRDWNTEAFF. The CDR3 nucleotides are TGTGCCAGCAGTTACAGCGTGGACAGGGACTGGAACACTGAAGCTTTCTTT.